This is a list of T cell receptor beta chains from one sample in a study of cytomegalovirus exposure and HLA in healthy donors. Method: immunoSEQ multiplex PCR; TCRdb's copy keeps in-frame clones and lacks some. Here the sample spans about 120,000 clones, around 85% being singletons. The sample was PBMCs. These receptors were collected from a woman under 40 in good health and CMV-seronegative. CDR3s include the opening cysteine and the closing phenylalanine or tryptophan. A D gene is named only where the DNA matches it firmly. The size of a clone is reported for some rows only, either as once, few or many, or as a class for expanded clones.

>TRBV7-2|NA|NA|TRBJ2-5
CASSLLVAFETQYF
TGTGCCAGCAGCCTGTTGGTAGCTTTCGAGACCCAGTACTTC
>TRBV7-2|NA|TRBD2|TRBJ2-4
CASSRLGGDIQYF
TGTGCCAGCAGCCGCCTCGGGGGGGACATTCAGTACTTC
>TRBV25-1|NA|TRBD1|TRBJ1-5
CASQGQGGNQPQHF
TGTGCCAGCCAGGGACAGGGAGGCAATCAGCCCCAGCATTTT
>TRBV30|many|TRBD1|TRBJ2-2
CAWRGPGGYSNTGELFF
TGTGCCTGGCGGGGGCCAGGGGGCTACTCGAACACCGGGGAGCTGTTTTTT
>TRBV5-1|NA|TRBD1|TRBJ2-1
CASSPGGSYNEQFF
TGCGCCAGCAGCCCAGGGGGTTCCTACAATGAGCAGTTCTTC
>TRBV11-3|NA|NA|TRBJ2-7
CASSTRDTYEQYF
TGTGCCAGCAGCACTAGGGACACCTACGAGCAGTACTTC
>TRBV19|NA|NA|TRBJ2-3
CASSTGLPDTQYF
TGTGCCAGTAGTACGGGACTCCCAGATACGCAGTATTTT
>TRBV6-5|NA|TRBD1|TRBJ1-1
CASSRGTANTEAFF
TGTGCCAGCAGCAGGGGGACGGCGAACACTGAAGCTTTCTTT
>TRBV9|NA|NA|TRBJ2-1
CASSVEGQLDDEQFF
TGTGCCAGCAGCGTAGAGGGACAACTAGACGATGAGCAGTTCTTC
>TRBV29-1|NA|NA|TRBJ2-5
CSVGGETQYF
TGCAGCGTTGGCGGAGAGACCCAGTACTTC
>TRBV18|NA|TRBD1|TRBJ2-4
CASSPPGTGVNIQYF
TGTGCCAGCTCACCACCGGGCACAGGGGTAAACATTCAGTACTTC
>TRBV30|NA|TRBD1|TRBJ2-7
CAWTPGQRYEQYF
TGTGCCTGGACCCCGGGACAGCGCTACGAGCAGTACTTC
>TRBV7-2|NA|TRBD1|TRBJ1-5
CASSAYRGQGNQPQHF
TGTGCCAGCAGCGCCTACAGGGGGCAGGGCAATCAGCCCCAGCATTTT
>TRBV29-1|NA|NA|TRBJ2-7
CSVVGGGTGSSYEQYF
TGCAGCGTTGTAGGGGGGGGGACAGGATCATCCTACGAGCAGTACTTC
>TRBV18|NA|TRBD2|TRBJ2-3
CASSRAGVSTDTQYF
TGTGCCAGCTCGAGAGCGGGGGTAAGCACAGATACGCAGTATTTT
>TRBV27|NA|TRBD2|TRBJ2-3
CASRWGSGGLSTDTQYF
TGTGCCAGCAGGTGGGGTAGCGGGGGACTTAGCACAGATACGCAGTATTTT
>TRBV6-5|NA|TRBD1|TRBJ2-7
CASTPGGSYEQYF
TGTGCCAGCACCCCAGGGGGCTCCTACGAGCAGTACTTC
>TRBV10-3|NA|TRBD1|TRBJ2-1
CAISPFGTGGQSSYNEQFF
TGTGCCATCAGTCCCTTCGGGACAGGGGGCCAGAGCTCCTACAATGAGCAGTTCTTC
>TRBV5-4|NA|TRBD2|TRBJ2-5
CASSLGSSGGTNYF
TGTGCCAGCAGCTTGGGATCTAGCGGGGGCACAAATTACTTC
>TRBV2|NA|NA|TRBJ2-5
CASSGGGQETQYF
TGTGCCAGCAGTGGGGGCGGCCAAGAGACCCAGTACTTC
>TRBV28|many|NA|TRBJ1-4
CASSWGRGNEKLFF
TGTGCCAGCAGTTGGGGCAGGGGAAACGAAAAACTGTTTTTT
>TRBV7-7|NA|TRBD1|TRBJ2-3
CASSRQGDTQYF
TGTGCCAGCAGCAGACAGGGGGATACGCAGTATTTT
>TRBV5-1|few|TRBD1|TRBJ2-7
CASSLVGTGPYEQYF
TGCGCCAGCAGCTTGGTGGGGACAGGGCCCTACGAGCAGTACTTC
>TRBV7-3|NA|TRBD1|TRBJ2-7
CASSLIGQGGPGEQYF
TGTGCCAGCAGCTTAATCGGACAGGGGGGGCCAGGCGAGCAGTACTTC
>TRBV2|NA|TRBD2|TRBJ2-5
CASSEVRLAGVQETQYF
TGTGCCAGCAGTGAAGTAAGGCTAGCGGGGGTTCAAGAGACCCAGTACTTC
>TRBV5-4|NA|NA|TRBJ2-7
CASSLSRASYEQYF
TGTGCCAGCAGCTTGTCGAGGGCTTCCTACGAGCAGTACTTC
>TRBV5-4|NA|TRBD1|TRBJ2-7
CAWSTGALPSF
TGTGCCTGGAGCACAGGGGCGCTGCCTTCCTTC
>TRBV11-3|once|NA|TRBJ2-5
CASSLDRVETQYF
TGTGCCAGCAGCTTAGATCGGGTCGAGACCCAGTACTTC
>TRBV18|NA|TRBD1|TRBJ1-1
CASSRGQIRTEAFF
TGTGCCAGCTCAAGGGGGCAAATAAGGACTGAAGCTTTCTTT